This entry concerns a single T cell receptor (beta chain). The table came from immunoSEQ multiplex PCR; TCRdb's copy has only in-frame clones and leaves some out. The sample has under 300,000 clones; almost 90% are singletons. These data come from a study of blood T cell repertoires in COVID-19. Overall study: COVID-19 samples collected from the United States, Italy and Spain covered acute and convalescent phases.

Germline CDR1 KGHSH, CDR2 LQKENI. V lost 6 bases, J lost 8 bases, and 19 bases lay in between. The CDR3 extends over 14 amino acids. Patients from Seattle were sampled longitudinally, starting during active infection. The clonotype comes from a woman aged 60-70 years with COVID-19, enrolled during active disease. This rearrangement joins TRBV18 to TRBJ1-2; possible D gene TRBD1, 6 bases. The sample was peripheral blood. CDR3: CASSGSRGIFGYTF. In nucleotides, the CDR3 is TGTGCCAGCTCGGGTAGCAGGGGCATTTTCGGCTACACCTTC.